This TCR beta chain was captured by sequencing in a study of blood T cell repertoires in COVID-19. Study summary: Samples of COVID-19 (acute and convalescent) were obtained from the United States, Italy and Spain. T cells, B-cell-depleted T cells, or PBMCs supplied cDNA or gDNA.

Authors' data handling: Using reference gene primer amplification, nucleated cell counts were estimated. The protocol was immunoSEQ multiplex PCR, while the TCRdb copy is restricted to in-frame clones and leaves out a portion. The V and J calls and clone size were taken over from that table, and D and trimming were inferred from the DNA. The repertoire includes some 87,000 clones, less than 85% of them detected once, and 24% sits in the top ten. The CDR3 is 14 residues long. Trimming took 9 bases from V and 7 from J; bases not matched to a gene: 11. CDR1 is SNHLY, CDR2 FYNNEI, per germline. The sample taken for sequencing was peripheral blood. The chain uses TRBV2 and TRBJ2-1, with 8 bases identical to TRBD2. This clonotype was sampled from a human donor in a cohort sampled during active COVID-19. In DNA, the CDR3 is TGTGCCAGGAAGGCGATCGGGGGGGCGAATGAGCAGTTCTTC. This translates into CARKAIGGANEQFF.